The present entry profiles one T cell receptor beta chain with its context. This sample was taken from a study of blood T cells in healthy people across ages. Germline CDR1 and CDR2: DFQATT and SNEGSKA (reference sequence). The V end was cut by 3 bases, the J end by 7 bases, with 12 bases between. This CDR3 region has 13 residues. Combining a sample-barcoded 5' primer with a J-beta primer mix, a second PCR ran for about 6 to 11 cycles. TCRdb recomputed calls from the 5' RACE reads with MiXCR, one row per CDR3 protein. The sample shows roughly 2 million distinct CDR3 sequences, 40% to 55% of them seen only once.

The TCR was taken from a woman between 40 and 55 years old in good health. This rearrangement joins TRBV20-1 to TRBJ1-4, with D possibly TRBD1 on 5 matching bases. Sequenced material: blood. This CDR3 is CSARAQGIEKLFF. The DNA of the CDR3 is TGCAGTGCTAGGGCCCAGGGTATTGAAAAACTGTTTTTT.